The 23 T cell receptor beta chains below were found in one sample sequenced in a study of Graves' ophthalmopathy and Graves' hyperthyroidism. RNA served as the template for amplifying TCR beta CDR3 regions. RT-PCR was first run with HTBI primers, then multiplex PCR in a second round. Using its own MiXCR run on the multiplex PCR reads, TCRdb lists one record per CDR3 protein. The sample shows about 550,000 distinct CDR3 sequences, less than 40% of them seen only once. The sequencing input was peripheral blood or thyroid tissue (not recorded which). The receptors originated from an adult man with Graves' hyperthyroidism.

The V and J genes are TRBV2 and TRBJ2-7; D not certain. Germline assignment: CDR1 SNHLY and CDR2 FYNNEI. The CDR3 is 13 residues long. V lost 0 bases, J lost 7 bases, and 10 bases lay in between. This CDR3 is CASSEAEDNEQYF. CDR3 DNA: TGTGCCAGCAGTGAAGCGGAAGACAATGAGCAGTACTTC.

Of note for this clonotype: This may be a read error, as it is one base from a much larger clone. The chain has TRBV19 and TRBJ1-2; tentatively, D is TRBD1 (5 bases). CDR3 length: 14 residues. In germline, CDR1 is LNHDA, CDR2 SQIVND (reference sequence). CDR3 nucleotide sequence: TGTGCCAGTAGTATTTTGCAGGGAAGCTATGGCTGCACCTTC. This gives the protein CASSILQGSYGCTF.

The J gene is TRBJ2-2, the V gene TRBV7-9; perhaps TRBD1 as D (6 bases). The CDR3 totals 13 residues. The V end was cut by 8 bases, the J end by 7 bases, with 14 bases between. Germline loops: CDR1 SEHNR, CDR2 FQNEAQ (reference sequence). CDR3 DNA sequence: TGTGCCAGCTCAGAACAGGGCGTCGGGGAGCTGTTTTTT. Residues: CASSEQGVGELFF.

There are many counts of this clonotype. The rearrangement links TRBV19 to TRBJ1-2, with a tentative D call TRBD1 (5 bases). The CDR3 sequence is 12 residues long. Germline V gives CDR1 LNHDA, CDR2 SQIVND (reference sequence). V gave up 7 bases and J gave up 8 bases, with 14 bases separating them. The CDR3, as DNA: TGTGCCAGTATTGGGCAGGGTGGAGGCTACACCTTC. This gives the protein CASIGQGGGYTF.

The sample holds one count of this clonotype. CDR3 protein: CASSSQGTSGANVLTF. CDR3 coding DNA: TGTGCCAGCAGCTCCCAGGGGACCTCTGGGGCCAACGTCCTGACTTTC. J is TRBJ2-6 and V is TRBV5-5, with D perhaps matching TRBD1 (6 bases). The V gene's germline CDR1 is SGHKS and CDR2 YYEKEE (reference sequence). The CDR3 loop spans 16 amino acids. Trimming pared 3 bases from V and 0 bases from J, leaving 10 bases between.

The chain joins TRBV7-2 to TRBJ2-7; tentatively, D is TRBD2 (6 bases). The V gene lost 4 bases and the J gene lost 3 bases, with 16 bases spanning the gap. The germline V gene has CDR1 SGHTA and CDR2 FQGNSA. This CDR3 comprises 15 residues. CDR3 amino acids: CASSSGTSRRYEQYF. CDR3 nucleotide sequence: TGTGCCAGCAGCTCAGGGACTTCGCGGCGCTACGAGCAGTACTTC.

J is TRBJ1-4 and V is TRBV4-1; 7 bases match TRBD1. The CDR3 is 15 amino acids. Germline V gives CDR1 MGHRA, CDR2 YSYEKL. J lost 8 bases, V lost 2 bases, and 8 bases had no gene match. In nucleotides, the CDR3 is TGCGCCAGCAGCCAACCCAGACAGGGATTAGAAAAACTGTTTTTT. It is translated as CASSQPRQGLEKLFF.

The chain is built from TRBV19 and TRBJ1-2; 9 positions match TRBD1. V gave up 3 bases and J gave up 5 bases; unmatched junction bases: 4. Per the germline V gene, CDR1 is LNHDA and CDR2 is SQIVND (reference sequence). The CDR3 is 14 amino acids. CDR3 protein: CASSMWDREYGYTF. CDR3 nucleotides: TGTGCCAGTAGTATGTGGGACAGGGAGTATGGCTACACCTTC.

Concerning this clonotype: A much larger clone lies a single base off, so this may be a read error. J is TRBJ2-7 and V is TRBV11-1; D is perhaps TRBD1 (6 bases). Germline assignment: CDR1 SGHAT and CDR2 FQDESV (reference sequence). V lost 4 bases and J lost 2, with 15 bases in between. The CDR3 has 15 residues. The CDR3 sequence: CASSSWAGAPYEQYF. Written as DNA, the CDR3 is TGTGCCAGCAGCTCGTGGGCAGGGGCCCCCTACGAGCAGTACTTC.

This clonotype was detected many times. J is TRBJ1-4 and V is TRBV14; 7 bases align to TRBD1. The V segment lost 4 bases and the J segment 8 bases; nucleotides outside the gene matches: 7. CDR3 size: 14 residues. CDR1 is SGHDN, CDR2 FVKESK, per germline. The CDR3 loop is CASSLGGGYEKLFF. Written as DNA, the CDR3 is TGTGCCAGCAGCCTAGGGGGCGGTTACGAAAAACTGTTTTTT.

The count of this clonotype is one. The V gene is TRBV29-1, the J gene TRBJ2-7; 9 bases map to TRBD1. The V gene end was trimmed by 8 bases and the J gene end by 5 bases; junction bases not matched to a gene: 10. Germline CDR1 and CDR2: SQVTM and ANQGSEA. There are 13 residues in the CDR3. The CDR3 protein is CSSTGTGNDEQYF. CDR3 in DNA: TGCAGCTCGACCGGGACAGGGAACGACGAGCAGTACTTC.

This clonotype is a singleton in its sample. V usage is TRBV7-3 and J usage is TRBJ1-1; D uncertain. In germline, CDR1 is SGHTA, CDR2 FQGTGA. This CDR3 is built from 15 residues. Trimming removed 2 bases from V and 1 base from J, with 11 bases in between. CDR3 residues: CASSLRGPGNTEAFF. The CDR3 DNA is TGTGCCAGCAGCTTACGAGGGCCCGGGAACACTGAAGCTTTCTTT.

Regarding this clonotype: The junction shows a germline mismatch at one end, possibly a read error. The rearrangement joins TRBV10-3 to TRBJ2-2; the match to TRBD1 covers 9 bases. Germline V gene data show CDR1 as ENHRY and CDR2 as SYGVKD. The CDR3 extends over 16 amino acids. For the CDR3, the DNA is TGTGCCAGCAGTTCCCGGGACAGGGCCCCCACCGGGGAGCTGTTTTTT. Its protein product is CASSSRDRAPTGELFF.

This clonotype showed up many times. V gene TRBV7-8 combines with J gene TRBJ1-6; no definite D call. Germline lookup yields CDR1 SGHVS and CDR2 FQNEAQ. The CDR3 totals 13 residues. Trimming left V 1 base short and J 10 bases short, with 8 bases between. The DNA of the CDR3 is TGTGCCAGCAGCTTAGATTTAACATCACCCCTCCACTTT. It yields the protein CASSLDLTSPLHF.

V and J are TRBV20-1 and TRBJ1-3; the D is unclear. The CDR3 spans 13 residues. In germline, CDR1 is DFQATT, CDR2 SNEGSKA (reference sequence). The CDR3 DNA sequence: TGCAGCGTAGTCGGTCTTGATGGAAACACCATATATTTT. It translates to CSVVGLDGNTIYF.

The chain links TRBV5-8 to TRBJ1-5, with a tentative D call TRBD1 (5 bases). The CDR3 consists of 14 residues. Germline-derived CDR1 and CDR2 are SGHTS and YDEGEE. V lost 4 bases to trimming and J lost 6 bases, with 14 bases between them. In nucleotides, the CDR3 is TGTGCCAGCAGCCGGTTGGGGACTGGTCAGCCCCAGCATTTT. Protein: CASSRLGTGQPQHF.

V usage is TRBV6-5 and J usage is TRBJ1-1; TRBD1 aligns across 8 bases. The CDR3 is made up of 14 amino acids. Germline V gene lookup returns CDR1 MNHEY and CDR2 SVGAGI. Losses at the gene ends were 5 bases for V and 4 bases for J; bases not matched to a gene: 6. CDR3 sequence: CASSTDRVITEAFF. CDR3 bases: TGTGCCAGCAGTACGGACAGGGTAATCACTGAAGCTTTCTTT.

In regard to this clonotype: This clone may be a read error of a much larger clone one base away. V and J are TRBV12-3 or TRBV12-4 and TRBJ1-1; D is possibly TRBD1 (5 bases). The CDR3 spans 15 residues. V was shortened by 5 bases and J by 3 bases, with 16 bases between the two germline ends. CDR3 sequence reads: CASSLAGATYTEAFF. Here the CDR3 DNA reads TGTGCCAGCAGTCTTGCCGGGGCGACGTACACTGAAGCTTTCTTT.

In this sample, this clonotype turned up many times. The gene calls are TRBV6-1 and TRBJ1-5; D is ambiguous. CDR3 size: 12 residues. The V end lost 1 base, the J end lost 7 bases, and 5 bases lay between the germline ends. Germline V CDR1 and CDR2: MNHNS, SASEGT. The CDR3 DNA follows: TGTGCCAGCAGTGAAGTCGCGCAGCCCCAGCATTTT. It yields the protein CASSEVAQPQHF.

V is TRBV29-1 and J is TRBJ2-6; D perhaps matches TRBD1 (6 bases). This CDR3 has 16 residues. Per the germline V gene, CDR1 is SQVTM and CDR2 is ANQGSEA. CDR3 nucleotide sequence: TGCAGTTACCTTGTGACAGGCTACTCTGGGGCCAACGTCCTGACTTTC. This translates into CSYLVTGYSGANVLTF.

This clonotype has just one count. The chain couples TRBV7-2 to TRBJ1-5, with D perhaps matching TRBD1 (6 bases). The length of the CDR3 is 14 residues. V lost 5 bases, J lost 3 bases, and 11 bases lay in between. Germline lookup yields CDR1 SGHTA and CDR2 FQGNSA. The CDR3 DNA follows: TGTGCCAGCAGCGTCAGACAGGACAATCAGCCCCAGCATTTT. It is translated as CASSVRQDNQPQHF.

The chain uses TRBV20-1 and TRBJ1-1, with a tentative D call TRBD1 (6 bases). Germline CDR1 and CDR2: DFQATT and SNEGSKA (reference sequence). This CDR3 is built from 16 residues. Trimming removed 4 bases at V and 6 bases at J, with 24 bases between. The CDR3 here is CSATSAPTQGIAEAFF. The CDR3 DNA sequence: TGCAGTGCTACTAGCGCACCTACTCAGGGGATCGCTGAAGCTTTCTTT.

This clonotype was seen repeatedly, ten times or more. At one end, the junction sequence differs from germline, possibly due to a read error. J is TRBJ1-2 and V is TRBV10-3; a weak D match, TRBD1 (5 bases). There are 15 residues in the CDR3. Germline CDR1 is ENHRY and CDR2 is SYGVKD. The CDR3 loop is CASSLRDELLDGYTF. In DNA, the CDR3 is TGTGCCAGCAGTCTCCGGGACGAGCTCTTGGATGGCTACACCTTC.